Each of the 24 T cell receptor beta chains below was sequenced from the same sample in a study of post-analysis software for immune sequencing data. Regarding the study as a whole: The five TRBV segments detected at higher frequency in patients than in controls included TRBV5-6, TRBV5-1 and TRBV20-1.

Libraries were made from TCR beta cDNA, and they carried unique molecular identifiers. TCRdb recomputed calls from the PCR reads with MiXCR, one row per CDR3 protein. This table has hundreds of thousands of distinct CDR3 sequences, around 40% appearing once. These receptors' antigens are unknown. Sequencing used blood. The receptors derive from a girl between 5 and 17 years old with multiple sclerosis.

The CDR3 DNA reads TGCAGTGCTAGAAATCGCGGCTACGAGCAGTACTTC. Amino acid sequence: CSARNRGYEQYF. V and J are TRBV20-1 and TRBJ2-7; no clear D. This CDR3 is 12 amino acids long. V lost 2 bases to trimming and J lost 3 bases, with 8 bases between them. Looked up from germline, CDR1 is DFQATT and CDR2 is SNEGSKA (reference sequence).

Concerning this clonotype itself: Compared with germline, one end of the junction differs, possibly owing to a read error. The J gene is TRBJ2-1, the V gene TRBV4-1, with 8 bases matching TRBD1. This CDR3 is built from 17 residues. From germline, CDR1 is MGHRA and CDR2 YSYEKL. CDR3 nucleotides: TGCGCCAGCAGCCAAGTTCCCCCGGGACAGGAGAGTAATGCGCAGTTCTTC. Its translation: CASSQVPPGQESNAQFF.

This clonotype was seen more than once but under ten times. The V gene is TRBV5-4, the J gene TRBJ2-4; no firm D call. Germline V gives CDR1 SGHNT, CDR2 YYREEE (reference sequence). There are 13 residues in the CDR3. Trimming removed 0 bases at V and 7 bases at J, with 8 bases between. Written as DNA, the CDR3 is TGTGCCAGCAGCTTGGCGGACGGGAACATTCAGTACTTC. Protein: CASSLADGNIQYF.

This clonotype was picked up many times. V is TRBV6-5 and J is TRBJ2-7; TRBD1 might be the D (6 bases). This CDR3 has 11 amino acids. V was shortened by 6 bases and J by 3 bases, with 6 bases between the two germline ends. Germline V gene lookup returns CDR1 MNHEY and CDR2 SVGAGI. The CDR3 DNA follows: TGTGCCAGCAGACAGGGCTACGAGCAGTACTTC. Its protein product is CASRQGYEQYF.

This clonotype was detected once. The rearrangement joins TRBV20-1 to TRBJ2-7, with 8 positions matching TRBD1. Germline V lookup: CDR1 DFQATT, CDR2 SNEGSKA (reference sequence). The CDR3 is made up of 15 amino acids. After removal of 3 bases from V and 6 bases from J, the junction contained 13 bases not matched to a gene. The DNA for the CDR3 is TGCAGTGCTAGGGGGAGCGAGGGACAGGCCTTCGAGCAGTACTTC. This translates into CSARGSEGQAFEQYF.

The chain couples TRBV5-1 to TRBJ2-1; 12 bases fit TRBD2. This CDR3 has 15 amino acids. The J segment lost 6 bases and the V segment lost 4 bases, leaving 5 bases of the junction unmatched. Germline V gives CDR1 SGHRS, CDR2 YFSETQ. The CDR3 is CASSPGLAGSNEQFF. CDR3 in DNA: TGCGCCAGCAGCCCCGGACTAGCGGGAAGCAATGAGCAGTTCTTC.

This clonotype has only a few counts. V and J are TRBV4-3 and TRBJ1-5; a weak D match, TRBD1 (6 bases). Trimming shortened V by 1 base and J by 4 bases, and 11 bases separated the two germline ends. The CDR3 runs to 15 residues. Germline V CDR1 and CDR2: LGHNA, YSLEER. The CDR3 is CASSQVRGGNQPQHF. In nucleotides, the CDR3 is TGCGCCAGCAGCCAAGTCCGAGGGGGGAATCAGCCCCAGCATTTT.

This clonotype has more than one count but fewer than ten. This chain uses TRBV5-1 with TRBJ2-7; D is uncertain. The assigned J gene may be wrong: the sequence end matches TRBJ2-5 better. This CDR3 comprises 14 residues. Germline values: CDR1 SGHRS, CDR2 YFSETQ. CDR3 sequence reads: CASSLGRFGETQYF. DNA for the CDR3: TGCGCCAGCAGCTTGGGGCGGTTCGGGGAGACCCAGTACTTC.

J is TRBJ2-3 and V is TRBV15; 8 nucleotides align to TRBD1. CDR3 size: 15 residues. The germline V gene encodes CDR1 LNHNV and CDR2 YYDKDF (reference sequence). The J segment lost 2 bases and the V segment lost 1 base, leaving 2 bases of the junction unmatched. CDR3 amino acids: CATSRGTGHTDTQYF. As DNA, the CDR3 is TGTGCCACCAGCAGAGGGACAGGGCACACAGATACGCAGTATTTT.

The chain has TRBV29-1 and TRBJ1-1, with D hard to call. Germline CDR1 and CDR2: SQVTM and ANQGSEA. The length of the CDR3 is 14 residues. With 0 bases removed from V and 5 bases from J, the gap between germline ends came to 13 bases. The CDR3 DNA sequence: TGCAGCGTTGAAGATCGGCCGGTTGGAACTGAAGCTTTCTTT. Its protein product is CSVEDRPVGTEAFF.

The rearrangement links TRBV5-1 to TRBJ2-5, with TRBD2 matching 8 bases. The germline V gene encodes CDR1 SGHRS and CDR2 YFSETQ. CDR3 length: 16 residues. The trim removed 0 bases at V and 5 bases at J, leaving 9 bases unmatched. The CDR3 sequence: CASSLDPAGEGETQYF. Here the CDR3 DNA reads TGCGCCAGCAGCTTGGATCCAGCGGGAGAGGGTGAGACCCAGTACTTC.

This chain connects TRBV29-1 to TRBJ2-5, with 8 bases matching TRBD1. Trimming cost V 4 bases and J 1 base; bases outside gene matches: 5. The germline gives CDR1 SQVTM, CDR2 ANQGSEA. CDR3 length: 14 amino acids. This CDR3 is CSVADRVFQETQYF. CDR3 DNA: TGCAGCGTTGCGGACAGGGTCTTCCAAGAGACCCAGTACTTC.

This clonotype was detected a few times. The rearrangement links TRBV11-1 to TRBJ2-3; D possibly corresponds to TRBD1 (5 bases). Trimming removed 1 base from V and 4 bases from J, with 9 bases in between. The CDR3 contains 14 residues. The V gene's germline CDR1 is SGHAT and CDR2 FQDESV (reference sequence). The CDR3 here is CASSLGTGPDTQYF. In DNA form, the CDR3 reads TGTGCCAGCAGCTTAGGAACAGGTCCAGATACGCAGTATTTT.

This rearrangement joins TRBV24-1 to TRBJ2-3; no firm D call. The CDR3 runs 12 residues. Trimming cost V 5 bases and J 9 bases, with 11 bases left between them. Germline assignment: CDR1 KGHDR and CDR2 SFDVKD. In nucleotides, the CDR3 is TGTGCCACCAGTGCCCCCCTGGACACGCAGTATTTT. Its translation is CATSAPLDTQYF.

This clonotype was picked up a small number of times. V usage is TRBV11-2 and J usage is TRBJ2-5; the D gene could be TRBD1 or TRBD2 (5 bases each). V was clipped by 5 bases and J by 5 bases, with 15 bases between them. Germline CDR1 SGHAT, CDR2 FQNNGV. The length of the CDR3 is 14 residues. The CDR3 region is CASSRGASWETQYF. The CDR3 DNA is TGTGCCAGCAGCCGTGGGGCTAGCTGGGAGACCCAGTACTTC.

The chain employs TRBV20-1 and TRBJ2-1, with D possibly called TRBD1 or TRBD2 (5 bases each). Germline V gene lookup returns CDR1 DFQATT and CDR2 SNEGSKA (reference sequence). The length of the CDR3 is 12 residues. Trimming stripped 4 bases from V and 9 bases from J, with 13 bases between. CDR3 in amino acids: CSATGTRSEQFF. As DNA, the CDR3 is TGCAGTGCTACCGGGACCCGGAGTGAGCAGTTCTTC.

This clonotype was observed a few times. V and J are TRBV24-1 and TRBJ2-3; D is unclear. Germline V CDR1 and CDR2: KGHDR, SFDVKD. V lost 5 bases and J lost 3, with 14 bases in between. The length of the CDR3 is 15 residues. DNA for the CDR3: TGTGCCACCAGTGCGTATAGCCAAGCGACAGATACGCAGTATTTT. Translation gives CATSAYSQATDTQYF.

In DNA form, the CDR3 reads TGCAGTGCTAGCCTTGCAGGAGGGAATGGCTACACCTTC. Translating it yields CSASLAGGNGYTF. This sequence joins TRBV20-1 and TRBJ1-2; D unresolved. From germline, CDR1 is DFQATT and CDR2 SNEGSKA (reference sequence). V lost 3 bases and J lost 6, with 14 bases in between. The CDR3 has 13 amino acids.

The chain employs TRBV7-8 and TRBJ2-3; TRBD1 aligns across 11 bases. CDR3 length: 15 amino acids. After removal of 2 bases from V and 6 bases from J, the junction contained 4 bases not matched to a gene. Germline V gene data show CDR1 as SGHVS and CDR2 as FQNEAQ. The CDR3, as DNA: TGTGCCAGCAGCTTATGGACAGGGGGCGCGGATACGCAGTATTTT. Translating it yields CASSLWTGGADTQYF.

The chain recombines TRBV6-5 with TRBJ2-1; D is uncertain. This CDR3 spans 14 amino acids. V lost 5 bases and J lost 3, with 11 bases in between. Per the germline V gene, CDR1 is MNHEY and CDR2 is SVGAGI. For the CDR3, the DNA is TGTGCCAGCAGTAGACGAGCTCTCTACAATGAGCAGTTCTTC. Its protein product is CASSRRALYNEQFF.

This chain uses TRBV29-1 with TRBJ2-1; 9 positions agree with TRBD2. This CDR3 is built from 14 residues. Germline V lookup: CDR1 SQVTM, CDR2 ANQGSEA. For the CDR3, the DNA is TGCGGTTTAAGGGTGGCGGGAGGGCCGGGTGAGCAGTTCTTC. It is translated as CGLRVAGGPGEQFF.

V is TRBV12-3 or TRBV12-4 and J is TRBJ2-1; TRBD2 agrees at 8 bases. CDR3 length: 15 residues. V lost 7 bases, J lost 4 bases, and 9 bases stayed unmatched. The CDR3 sequence is CASTLSGRSYNEQFF. Here the CDR3 DNA reads TGTGCCAGCACCCTGAGCGGGAGATCGTACAATGAGCAGTTCTTC.

This chain connects TRBV28 to TRBJ1-2; D may be TRBD1 (6 bases). This CDR3 region has 15 residues. Germline V gene data show CDR1 as MDHEN and CDR2 as SYDVKM. Trimming cost V 2 bases and J 5 bases, with 15 bases left between them. CDR3 amino acids: CASSLLARGGYGYTF. CDR3 DNA sequence: TGTGCCAGCAGTTTACTCGCCAGGGGTGGGTATGGCTACACCTTC.

The rearrangement uses TRBV6-5 and TRBJ2-7; 9 bases map to TRBD2. The CDR3 has 15 residues. The trim removed 0 bases at V and 3 bases at J, leaving 3 bases unmatched. Per germline, CDR1 MNHEY and CDR2 SVGAGI. CDR3 sequence (DNA): TGTGCCAGCAGTTACTCGCGACTAGCGGACTACGAGCAGTACTTC. This encodes CASSYSRLADYEQYF.